Below, 11 T cell receptor beta chains from the same sample are listed, as sequenced in a study of T-cell reconstitution after alpha-beta-depleted transplantation in children. Unique molecular identifiers were incorporated when the TCRbeta library was constructed. TCRdb re-derived calls from the PCR reads in MiXCR, one entry per CDR3 protein. The table has about 610,000 distinct CDR3 sequences, over 9.5% seen once; the top ten hold roughly 4%. This specimen consisted of PBMCs from the stem cell graft donor, obtained from the stem cell graft. These receptors came from a human donor who donated a stem cell graft to a child with acute myeloid leukemia.

On this clonotype itself: A read error may produce the germline difference seen at one junction end. The chain carries TRBV20-1 and TRBJ2-1; 7 bases fit TRBD2. The CDR3 loop spans 15 amino acids. The germline gives CDR1 DFQATT, CDR2 SNEGSKA (reference sequence). DNA of the CDR3: TGCTGTGCTAGAGATCCCGCTAGCGGACTCAATGAGCAGTTCTTC. Translating gives CCARDPASGLNEQFF.

This clonotype was picked up a small number of times. The V gene is TRBV20-1, the J gene TRBJ1-6; D unclear. This CDR3 spans 14 amino acids. Germline CDR1 reads DFQATT; CDR2 reads SNEGSKA (reference sequence). V lost 3 bases, J lost 7 bases, and 13 bases lay in between. The CDR3 protein is CSASIDSKNSPLHF. The DNA of the CDR3 is TGCAGTGCTAGTATCGACTCAAAAAATTCACCCCTCCACTTT.

The chain uses TRBV18 and TRBJ2-1; D gene unclear. Trimming cost V 5 bases and J 2 bases, with 13 bases left between them. The CDR3 has 15 amino acids. CDR1 KGHSH and CDR2 LQKENI come from the germline V gene. CDR3 residues: CASSGPHSTYNEQFF. CDR3 sequence (DNA): TGTGCCAGCTCAGGCCCACACAGCACCTACAATGAGCAGTTCTTC.

The chain employs TRBV7-9 and TRBJ2-4; possibly TRBD2 for D (5 bases). Deletions cut 5 bases from V and 8 bases from J, with 19 bases between. The germline V gene has CDR1 SEHNR and CDR2 FQNEAQ (reference sequence). This CDR3 spans 15 amino acids. The CDR3 loop is CASSLVVLVNDIQYF. CDR3 DNA sequence: TGTGCCAGCAGCCTCGTGGTACTAGTAAACGACATTCAGTACTTC.

The gene calls are TRBV10-3 and TRBJ2-4; possible D gene TRBD1, 5 bases. Germline V lookup: CDR1 ENHRY, CDR2 SYGVKD. With 3 bases removed from V and 1 base from J, the gap between germline ends came to 10 bases. The CDR3 is made up of 15 amino acids. CDR3: CAISDAGLAKNIQYF. Here the CDR3 DNA reads TGTGCCATCAGTGATGCAGGGCTCGCCAAAAACATTCAGTACTTC.

The table lists this clonotype with a few counts. The chain links TRBV6-2 or TRBV6-3 to TRBJ2-3; 7 bases fit TRBD2. Germline lookup yields CDR1 MNHEY and CDR2 SVGEGT. Trimming took 4 bases from V and 0 from J; bases not matched to a gene: 4. This CDR3 is built from 15 residues. CDR3 bases: TGTGCCAGCAGTTGGCGGCGGGGGAGCACAGATACGCAGTATTTT. Translated: CASSWRRGSTDTQYF.

This clonotype was observed at least ten times. The chain recombines TRBV5-1 with TRBJ2-7; D is possibly TRBD1 (7 bases). The CDR3 extends over 16 amino acids. CDR1 is SGHRS, CDR2 YFSETQ, per germline. V was trimmed by 4 bases and J by 0 bases, leaving 17 bases between them. CDR3 protein: CASSPGGTALSYEQYF. DNA for the CDR3: TGCGCCAGCAGCCCGGGCGGGACAGCACTCTCCTACGAGCAGTACTTC. Looking up the rest from reference TRBV5-1 and TRBJ2-7 gives the full variable domain: KAGVTQTPRYLIKTRGQQVTLSCSPISGHRSVSWYQQTPGQGLQFLFEYFSETQRNKGNFPGRFSGRQFSNSRSEMNVSTLELGDSALYLCASSPGGTALSYEQYFGPGTRLTVT.

This clonotype was found many times. Here the CDR3 reads CASSLNSRGTGEQYF. The CDR3 coding sequence is TGTGCCAGCAGCTTGAACTCACGAGGGACTGGAGAACAGTATTTT. This chain connects TRBV7-2 to TRBJ2-3; D possibly corresponds to TRBD2 (6 bases). CDR3 length: 15 amino acids. Trimming took 3 bases from V and 12 from J, leaving 22 bases between them. Germline V lookup: CDR1 SGHTA, CDR2 FQGNSA. The variable domain in full, with the rest retrieved from reference TRBV7-2 and TRBJ2-3, is GAGVSQSPSNKVTEKGKDVELRCDPISGHTALYWYRQSLGQGLEFLIYFQGNSAPDKSGLPSDRFSAERTGGSVSTLTIQRTQQEDSAVYLCASSLNSRGTGEQYFGPGTRLTVL.

This clonotype was detected ten times or more. V and J are TRBV5-5 and TRBJ2-3, with D perhaps matching TRBD2 (6 bases). This CDR3 has 16 residues. The V end was cut by 4 bases, the J end by 4 bases, with 19 bases between. From germline, CDR1 is SGHKS and CDR2 YYEKEE (reference sequence). CDR3 nucleotides: TGTGCCAGCAGCCCTGGGACTGACCGAGGGGCAGATACGCAGTATTTT. This translates into CASSPGTDRGADTQYF.

Comments on this clonotype: This could be a read error, since a much larger clone is one nucleotide away. The rearrangement uses TRBV5-1 and TRBJ2-3, with D maybe TRBD2 (5 bases). Germline CDR1 SGHRS, CDR2 YFSETQ. This CDR3 spans 15 amino acids. The CDR3 DNA reads as TGCACCAGCAGCCTTGGCGGAGCGGTCACAGATACGCAGTATTTT. Its translation: CTSSLGGAVTDTQYF.

This clonotype appeared a few times. The chain joins TRBV28 to TRBJ1-2, with D uncertain. Trimming stripped 1 base from V and 8 bases from J, with 5 bases between. The CDR3 totals 11 residues. CDR1 MDHEN and CDR2 SYDVKM come from the germline V gene. The CDR3 nucleotides read TGTGCCAGCAGTTTATCACAGGGCTACACCTTC. Translated, it gives CASSLSQGYTF.